This T cell receptor (beta chain) was sequenced in a study of identical twins. TCRdb itself ran the 5' RACE reads through MiXCR, one entry per CDR3 protein. Here the sample spans about 240,000 distinct CDR3 sequences, about 12% being singletons. Trimming pared 1 base from V and 7 bases from J, leaving 10 bases between. The CDR3 runs 13 residues. Germline V gene lookup returns CDR1 SGHRS and CDR2 YFSETQ. The same sample was also used in a study of yellow fever vaccine responses in identical twins.

The chain links TRBV5-1 to TRBJ2-3; D perhaps matches TRBD2 (6 bases). The sequence came from a young woman in good health. Sequencing was performed on memory (CD45RO+) T cells sorted from blood. The CDR3 here is CASSLLGGHTQYF. Here the CDR3 DNA reads TGCGCCAGCAGCTTGCTCGGGGGACATACGCAGTATTTT.